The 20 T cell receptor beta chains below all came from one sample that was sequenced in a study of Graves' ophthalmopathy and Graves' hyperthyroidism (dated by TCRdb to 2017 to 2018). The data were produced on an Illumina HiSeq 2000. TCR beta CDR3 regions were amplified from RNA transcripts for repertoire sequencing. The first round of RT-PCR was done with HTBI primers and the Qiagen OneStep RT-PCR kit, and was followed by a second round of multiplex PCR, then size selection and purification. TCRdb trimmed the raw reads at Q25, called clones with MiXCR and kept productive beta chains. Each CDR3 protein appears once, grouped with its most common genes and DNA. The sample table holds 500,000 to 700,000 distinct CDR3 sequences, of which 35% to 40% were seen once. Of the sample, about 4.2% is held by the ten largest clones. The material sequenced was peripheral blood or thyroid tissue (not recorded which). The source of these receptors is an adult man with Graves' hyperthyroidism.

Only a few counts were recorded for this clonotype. The CDR3 sequence: CASSMAGVSYEQYF. In nucleotides, the CDR3 is TGTGCCAGTAGTATGGCCGGGGTTTCCTACGAGCAGTACTTC. The J gene is TRBJ2-7, the V gene TRBV19; the D gene is possibly TRBD2 (5 bases). This CDR3 has 14 residues. Germline lookup yields CDR1 LNHDA and CDR2 SQIVND (reference sequence). Trimming left V 3 bases short and J 1 base short, with 10 bases between.

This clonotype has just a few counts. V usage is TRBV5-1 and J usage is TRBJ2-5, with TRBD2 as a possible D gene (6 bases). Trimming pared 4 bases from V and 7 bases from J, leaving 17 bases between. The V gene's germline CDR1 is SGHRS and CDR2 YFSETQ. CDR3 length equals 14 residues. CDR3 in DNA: TGCGCCAGCAGCCCGGTGGGGGGAGCCGGGACCCAGTACTTC. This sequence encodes CASSPVGGAGTQYF.

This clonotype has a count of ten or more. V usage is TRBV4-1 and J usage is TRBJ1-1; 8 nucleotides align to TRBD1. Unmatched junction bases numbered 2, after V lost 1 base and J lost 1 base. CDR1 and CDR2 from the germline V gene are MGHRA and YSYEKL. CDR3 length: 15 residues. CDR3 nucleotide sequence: TGCGCCAGCAGCCAAGTCGGACAGGGGAACACTGAAGCTTTCTTT. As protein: CASSQVGQGNTEAFF.

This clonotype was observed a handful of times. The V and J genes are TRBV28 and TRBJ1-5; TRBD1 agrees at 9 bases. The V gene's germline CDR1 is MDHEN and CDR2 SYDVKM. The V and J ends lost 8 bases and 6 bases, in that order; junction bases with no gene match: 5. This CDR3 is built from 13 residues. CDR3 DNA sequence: TGTGCCAGCCAGGACAGGGGTCTTCAGCCCCAGCATTTT. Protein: CASQDRGLQPQHF.

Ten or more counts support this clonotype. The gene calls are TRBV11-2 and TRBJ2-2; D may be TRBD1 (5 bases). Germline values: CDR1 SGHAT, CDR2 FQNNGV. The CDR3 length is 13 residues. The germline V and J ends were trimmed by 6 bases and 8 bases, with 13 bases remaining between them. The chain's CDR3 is CASRGPKSGELFF. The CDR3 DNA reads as TGTGCCAGCAGGGGGCCCAAATCGGGGGAGCTGTTTTTT.

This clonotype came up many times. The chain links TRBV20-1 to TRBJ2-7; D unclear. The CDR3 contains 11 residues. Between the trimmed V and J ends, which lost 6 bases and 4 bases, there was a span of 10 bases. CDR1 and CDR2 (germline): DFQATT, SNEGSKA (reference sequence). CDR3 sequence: CSAGDEYEQYF. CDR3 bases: TGCAGTGCCGGAGACGAATACGAGCAGTACTTC.

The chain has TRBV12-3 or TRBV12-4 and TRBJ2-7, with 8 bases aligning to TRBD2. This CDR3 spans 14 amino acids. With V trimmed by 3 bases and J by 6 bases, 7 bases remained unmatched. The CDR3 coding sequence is TGTGCCAGCAGTTTTTGGAGCGGGAGAGGCGAGCAGTACTTC. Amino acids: CASSFWSGRGEQYF.

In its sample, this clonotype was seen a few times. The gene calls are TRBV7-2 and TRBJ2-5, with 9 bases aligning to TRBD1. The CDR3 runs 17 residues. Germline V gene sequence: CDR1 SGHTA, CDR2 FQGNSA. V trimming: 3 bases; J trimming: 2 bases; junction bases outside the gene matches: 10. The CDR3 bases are TGTGCCAGCAGCTTCACATCCGGGACAGGGTTTCAAGAGACCCAGTACTTC. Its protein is CASSFTSGTGFQETQYF. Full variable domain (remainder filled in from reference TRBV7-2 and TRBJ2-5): GAGVSQSPSNKVTEKGKDVELRCDPISGHTALYWYRQSLGQGLEFLIYFQGNSAPDKSGLPSDRFSAERTGGSVSTLTIQRTQQEDSAVYLCASSFTSGTGFQETQYFGPGTRLLVL.

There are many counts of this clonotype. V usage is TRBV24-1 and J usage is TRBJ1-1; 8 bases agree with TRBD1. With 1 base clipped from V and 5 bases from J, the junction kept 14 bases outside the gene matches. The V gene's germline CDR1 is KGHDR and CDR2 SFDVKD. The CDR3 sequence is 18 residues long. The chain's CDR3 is CATSDFEGQGADNTEAFF. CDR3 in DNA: TGTGCCACCAGTGATTTTGAGGGGCAGGGGGCTGATAATACTGAAGCTTTCTTT.

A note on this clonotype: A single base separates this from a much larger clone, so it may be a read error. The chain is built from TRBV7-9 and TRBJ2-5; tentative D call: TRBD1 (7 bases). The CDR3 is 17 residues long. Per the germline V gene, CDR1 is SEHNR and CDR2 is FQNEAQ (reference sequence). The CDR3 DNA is TGTGTCAGCAGCTCCAACAGACTAGGGGGCTTTAGGGAGACCCAGTACTTC. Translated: CVSSSNRLGGFRETQYF.

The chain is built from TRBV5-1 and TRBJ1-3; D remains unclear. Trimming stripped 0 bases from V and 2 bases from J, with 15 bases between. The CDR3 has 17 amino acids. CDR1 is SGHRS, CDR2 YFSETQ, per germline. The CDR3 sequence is CASSLEGAVAPGNTIYF. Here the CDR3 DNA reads TGCGCCAGCAGCTTGGAGGGAGCGGTAGCGCCTGGAAACACCATATATTTT. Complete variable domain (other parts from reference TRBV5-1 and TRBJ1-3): KAGVTQTPRYLIKTRGQQVTLSCSPISGHRSVSWYQQTPGQGLQFLFEYFSETQRNKGNFPGRFSGRQFSNSRSEMNVSTLELGDSALYLCASSLEGAVAPGNTIYFGEGSWLTVV.

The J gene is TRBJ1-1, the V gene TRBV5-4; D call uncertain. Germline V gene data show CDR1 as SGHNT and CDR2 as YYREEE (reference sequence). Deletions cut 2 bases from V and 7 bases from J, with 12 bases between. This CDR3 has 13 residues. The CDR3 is CASSFGGRNEAFF. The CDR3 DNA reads TGTGCCAGCAGCTTCGGTGGGAGGAATGAAGCTTTCTTT.

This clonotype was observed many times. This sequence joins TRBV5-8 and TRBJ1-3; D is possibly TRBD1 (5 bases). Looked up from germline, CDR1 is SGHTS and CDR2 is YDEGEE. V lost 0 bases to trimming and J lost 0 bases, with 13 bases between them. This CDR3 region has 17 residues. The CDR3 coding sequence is TGTGCCAGCAGCTTGGCTGGTCACGGGACCTCTGGAAACACCATATATTTT. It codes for CASSLAGHGTSGNTIYF.

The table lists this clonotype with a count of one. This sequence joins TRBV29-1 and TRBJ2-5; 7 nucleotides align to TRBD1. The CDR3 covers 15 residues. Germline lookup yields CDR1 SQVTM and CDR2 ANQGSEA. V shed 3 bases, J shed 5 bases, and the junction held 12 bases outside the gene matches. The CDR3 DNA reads TGCAGCGTTGATACGAGAAGCACAGGGGCGGAGACCCAGTACTTC. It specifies CSVDTRSTGAETQYF.

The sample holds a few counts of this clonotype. The CDR3 bases are TGTGCCAGCAGGTCAGGGGACAGGGAGTATGGCTACACCTTC. This encodes CASRSGDREYGYTF. The chain is built from TRBV2 and TRBJ1-2; 9 bases fit TRBD1. This CDR3 is 14 amino acids long. Trimming removed 6 bases from V and 5 bases from J; junction bases left unmatched: 7. Germline loops: CDR1 SNHLY, CDR2 FYNNEI.

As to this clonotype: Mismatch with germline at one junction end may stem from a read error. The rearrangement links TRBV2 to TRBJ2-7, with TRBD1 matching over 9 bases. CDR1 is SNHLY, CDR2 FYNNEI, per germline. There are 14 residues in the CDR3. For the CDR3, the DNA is TGTGCCAGCATCCGGGACAGGGTCACCGGGGAGCTGTACTTC. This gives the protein CASIRDRVTGELYF.

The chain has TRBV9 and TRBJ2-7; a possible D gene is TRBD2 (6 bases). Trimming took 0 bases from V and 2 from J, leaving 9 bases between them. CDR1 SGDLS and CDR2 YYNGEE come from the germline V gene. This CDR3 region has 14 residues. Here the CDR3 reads CASSVGDSPYEQYF. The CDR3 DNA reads TGTGCCAGCAGCGTAGGGGACTCTCCCTACGAGCAGTACTTC.

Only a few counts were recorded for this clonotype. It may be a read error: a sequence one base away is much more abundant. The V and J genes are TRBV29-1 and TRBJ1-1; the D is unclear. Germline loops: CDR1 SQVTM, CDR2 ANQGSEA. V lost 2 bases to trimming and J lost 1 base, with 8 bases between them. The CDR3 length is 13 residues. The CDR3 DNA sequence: TGCAGCGTTGAAACACGTAGGAACACTGAAGCTTTCTTT. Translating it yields CSVETRRNTEAFF.

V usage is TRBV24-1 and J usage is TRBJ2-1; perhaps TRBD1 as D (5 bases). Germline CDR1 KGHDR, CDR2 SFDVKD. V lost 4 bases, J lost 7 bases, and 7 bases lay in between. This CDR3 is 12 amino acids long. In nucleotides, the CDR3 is TGTGCCACCAGTGACAGGGCTAATGAGCAGTTCTTC. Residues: CATSDRANEQFF.

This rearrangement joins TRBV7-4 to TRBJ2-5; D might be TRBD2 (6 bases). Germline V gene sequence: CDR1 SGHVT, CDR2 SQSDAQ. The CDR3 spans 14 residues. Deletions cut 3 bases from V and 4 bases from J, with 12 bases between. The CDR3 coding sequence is TGTGCCAGCAGCTTTGAGGGAGGTGCAGAGACCCAGTACTTC. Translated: CASSFEGGAETQYF.